This T cell receptor beta chain stems from a study of shared clonotypes between healthy human individuals. Study-wide background: Researchers drew samples from a couple of women and a few men aged 18 to 49. Researchers assigned three CD4 naive, three CD4 memory, two CD8 naive and one CD8 memory plate to each donor.

CD45RA+ naive and CD45RA-negative memory subsets were separated from CD4+ cells. Each cell subset's genomic DNA was divided evenly among several immunoSEQ plates. The assay was immunoSEQ multiplex PCR, and TCRdb's table has in-frame clones only and misses some. Of more than 850,000 clones listed, approximately 78% are singletons. Germline CDR1 reads MGHRA; CDR2 reads YSYEKL. The CDR3 extends over 15 amino acids. V lost 3 bases to trimming and J lost 0 bases; unmatched junction nucleotides: 0. Sequencing used memory CD4+ T cells from PBMCs. Subset denoted: CD45RA-negative fraction. This sequence originates from a man younger than 30 in good health. Some clones in this sample may be carry-over from other donors' samples. This chain links TRBV4-1 with TRBJ1-4; the match to TRBD1 covers 8 bases. The CDR3 DNA follows: TGCGCCAGCAGCCAGACAGGGGCAACTAATGAAAAACTGTTTTTT. This codes for CASSQTGATNEKLFF.